These 23 T cell receptor beta chains were all obtained from the same sample, sequenced in a study of Graves' ophthalmopathy and Graves' hyperthyroidism. The authors amplified TCR beta CDR3 regions from RNA transcripts. A first-round RT-PCR used HTBI primers, followed by a second-round multiplex PCR. TCRdb recomputed calls from the multiplex PCR reads with MiXCR, one row per CDR3 protein. In the table there are 600,000 to 950,000 distinct CDR3 sequences, roughly 40% of which are singletons. Sequencing was done on a sample of peripheral blood. The origin of the receptors is an adult man with Graves' ophthalmopathy.

This chain uses TRBV11-2 with TRBJ2-7; D gene uncertain. The CDR3 consists of 14 residues. Per germline, CDR1 SGHAT and CDR2 FQNNGV. The V end was cut by 9 bases, the J end by 2 bases, with 17 bases between. Written as DNA, the CDR3 is TGTGCCAGTAGTGATGTTGGTACGGCCTACGAGCAGTACTTC. Translating gives CASSDVGTAYEQYF.

Many counts were recorded for this clonotype. The rearrangement uses TRBV2 and TRBJ2-7; 14 bases align to TRBD2. CDR1 and CDR2 (germline): SNHLY, FYNNEI. This CDR3 is built from 14 residues. V shed 6 bases and J 3 bases; nucleotides not matched to a gene: 1. The CDR3 DNA follows: TGTGCCAGCAGGGGACTAGCGGGGGACTACGAGCAGTACTTC. It codes for CASRGLAGDYEQYF. The whole variable domain, filled in from reference TRBV2 and TRBJ2-7, reads EPEVTQTPSHQVTQMGQEVILRCVPISNHLYFYWYRQILGQKVEFLVSFYNNEISEKSEIFDDQFSVERPDGSNFTLKIRSTKLEDSAMYFCASRGLAGDYEQYFGPGTRLTVT.

This clonotype was counted between two and nine times. The rearrangement links TRBV25-1 to TRBJ2-2; tentatively, D is TRBD2 (6 bases). Germline CDR1 reads MGHDK; CDR2 reads SYGVNS. V was clipped by 6 bases and J by 7 bases, with 12 bases between them. This CDR3 comprises 13 residues. The CDR3 is CASSLRENGELFF. CDR3 in DNA: TGTGCCAGCAGCCTACGGGAGAACGGGGAGCTGTTTTTT.

The chain recombines TRBV20-1 with TRBJ2-7; D remains ambiguous. Trimming shortened V by 0 bases and J by 7 bases, and 19 bases separated the two germline ends. Germline V gene lookup returns CDR1 DFQATT and CDR2 SNEGSKA (reference sequence). The CDR3 contains 15 residues. The DNA for the CDR3 is TGCAGTGCTAGAGACCCCCATGGACCCGCTATGGAGCAGTACTTC. It encodes CSARDPHGPAMEQYF.

This clonotype was detected a few times. V gene TRBV11-2 combines with J gene TRBJ2-7; D assignment may be TRBD1 or TRBD2 (6 bases each). The V end was cut by 5 bases, the J end by 4 bases, with 21 bases between. The CDR3 consists of 16 residues. Per germline, CDR1 SGHAT and CDR2 FQNNGV. The CDR3, as DNA: TGTGCCAGCAGCCAAGAGTTGGCAGGGGAGGAGTACGAGCAGTACTTC. This translates into CASSQELAGEEYEQYF.

The rearrangement links TRBV3-1 to TRBJ1-3; possibly TRBD1 for D (5 bases). CDR1 is LGHDT, CDR2 YNNKEL, per germline (reference sequence). Trimming pared 0 bases from V and 4 bases from J, leaving 10 bases between. The CDR3 is 15 residues long. CDR3 sequence: CASSQDEGWGNTIYF. CDR3 in DNA: TGTGCCAGCAGCCAAGATGAGGGGTGGGGAAACACCATATATTTT.

J is TRBJ2-2 and V is TRBV2; TRBD2 agrees at 8 bases. With V trimmed by 8 bases and J by 4 bases, 9 bases remained unmatched. The CDR3 has 15 residues. Germline V gives CDR1 SNHLY, CDR2 FYNNEI. CDR3 sequence (DNA): TGTGCCAGCCTTGGGGGCGGGAGGTTCACCGGGGAGCTGTTTTTT. Residues: CASLGGGRFTGELFF.

About this clonotype: With a much larger clone just one base away, this may be a read error. The chain uses TRBV12-3 or TRBV12-4 and TRBJ2-7; D possibly corresponds to TRBD2 (6 bases). Trimming shortened V by 4 bases and J by 1 base, and 14 bases separated the two germline ends. The CDR3 is made up of 15 amino acids. The CDR3 region is CASSYGAGRSYEQYF. DNA for the CDR3: TGTGCCAGCAGTTACGGGGCGGGGAGATCCTACGAGCAGTACTTC.

This clonotype was observed a handful of times. The CDR3, as DNA: TGCAGTGCTAGAGCCGGGATATTCTACGAGCAGTACTTC. It specifies CSARAGIFYEQYF. The chain carries TRBV20-1 and TRBJ2-7; D is possibly TRBD2 (5 bases). CDR3 length equals 13 residues. Germline values: CDR1 DFQATT, CDR2 SNEGSKA (reference sequence). V lost 1 base, J lost 3 bases, and 10 bases lay in between.

The rearrangement joins TRBV7-2 to TRBJ1-4, with 9 bases aligning to TRBD1. The CDR3 covers 13 residues. Per germline, CDR1 SGHTA and CDR2 FQGNSA. V shed 6 bases, J shed 7 bases, and the junction held 3 bases outside the gene matches. DNA of the CDR3: TGTGCCAGCAGAAGACAGGGGGGTGAAAAACTGTTTTTT. This encodes CASRRQGGEKLFF.

The genes are TRBV2 and TRBJ2-7, with 9 bases aligning to TRBD1. The germline gives CDR1 SNHLY, CDR2 FYNNEI. The V gene end was trimmed by 11 bases and the J gene end by 4 bases; junction bases not matched to a gene: 3. The CDR3 is 11 residues long. CDR3 bases: TGTGCCCCGGACAGGGGTTACGAGCAGTACTTC. Translating gives CAPDRGYEQYF.

The sample holds many counts of this clonotype. The genes are TRBV10-3 and TRBJ2-5, with 8 bases fitting TRBD1. With V trimmed by 3 bases and J by 5 bases, 5 bases remained unmatched. CDR1 is ENHRY and CDR2 is SYGVKD in the germline V gene. This CDR3 comprises 14 residues. CDR3 sequence reads: CAISEGQGRETQYF. CDR3 DNA sequence: TGTGCCATCAGTGAAGGACAGGGCCGGGAGACCCAGTACTTC.

There are a few counts of this clonotype. This chain connects TRBV7-9 to TRBJ2-5, with 7 bases lining up with TRBD2. The V gene's germline CDR1 is SEHNR and CDR2 FQNEAQ (reference sequence). This CDR3 region has 14 residues. V lost 2 bases and J lost 7; bases outside the gene matches: 7. The CDR3 sequence: CASSLSPTGGTQYF. In DNA form, the CDR3 reads TGTGCCAGCAGCTTATCCCCAACGGGAGGGACCCAGTACTTC.

There are a few counts of this clonotype. The rearrangement uses TRBV7-2 and TRBJ2-7; the D gene is possibly TRBD2 (5 bases). CDR1 and CDR2 from the germline V gene are SGHTA and FQGNSA. Between the trimmed V and J ends, which lost 3 bases and 1 base, there was a span of 16 bases. The CDR3 spans 16 residues. The CDR3 sequence: CASSLVFGMWSYEQYF. Here the CDR3 DNA reads TGTGCCAGCAGCTTGGTTTTCGGGATGTGGTCCTACGAGCAGTACTTC.

This clonotype was detected many times. The rearrangement uses TRBV2 and TRBJ2-2; tentatively, D is TRBD2 (6 bases). Germline V gives CDR1 SNHLY, CDR2 FYNNEI. This CDR3 has 15 residues. V was clipped by 3 bases and J by 0 bases, with 8 bases between them. CDR3 region: CASSEGGTNTGELFF. The CDR3 nucleotides read TGTGCCAGCAGTGAGGGCGGGACGAACACCGGGGAGCTGTTTTTT.

The CDR3: CASSLSSRPGGDGYTF. The CDR3 bases are TGTGCCAGCAGCTTATCGAGCCGGCCCGGGGGTGATGGCTACACCTTC. V usage is TRBV11-1 and J usage is TRBJ1-2, with D possibly being TRBD1 (5 bases). CDR1 and CDR2 (germline): SGHAT, FQDESV (reference sequence). The CDR3 length is 16 residues. V was shortened by 2 bases and J by 6 bases, with 19 bases between the two germline ends.

Concerning this clonotype: This may stem from a read error, because a much larger clone lies one nucleotide away. The chain links TRBV7-2 to TRBJ1-2, with D maybe TRBD1 (5 bases). Per germline, CDR1 SGHTA and CDR2 FQGNSA. This CDR3 region has 15 residues. The germline V and J ends were trimmed by 5 bases and 4 bases, with 17 bases remaining between them. CDR3 protein: CASSVGGKAGYGYTF. The CDR3 bases are TGTGCCAGCAGCGTTGGGGGGAAAGCGGGCTATGGCTACACCTTC. Full variable domain (remainder filled in from reference TRBV7-2 and TRBJ1-2): GAGVSQSPSNKVTEKGKDVELRCDPISGHTALYWYRQSLGQGLEFLIYFQGNSAPDKSGLPSDRFSAERTGGSVSTLTIQRTQQEDSAVYLCASSVGGKAGYGYTFGSGTRLTVV.

This clonotype was counted many times. The chain is built from TRBV25-1 and TRBJ1-2; D remains ambiguous. Germline V gene lookup returns CDR1 MGHDK and CDR2 SYGVNS. CDR3 length: 13 residues. The V end lost 3 bases, the J end lost 6 bases, and 11 bases lay between the germline ends. The CDR3 DNA reads as TGTGCCAGCAGTGATAGTGCCGGGGATGGCTACACCTTC. This translates into CASSDSAGDGYTF.

In its sample, this clonotype was seen a few times. The gene calls are TRBV3-1 and TRBJ1-2; 7 nucleotides match TRBD1. In germline, CDR1 is LGHDT, CDR2 YNNKEL (reference sequence). The CDR3 extends over 13 amino acids. With 4 bases clipped from V and 6 bases from J, the junction kept 5 bases outside the gene matches. This CDR3 is CASSRTGDHGYTF. For the CDR3, the DNA is TGTGCCAGCAGCCGAACAGGGGACCATGGCTACACCTTC. The variable domain in full, with the rest retrieved from reference TRBV3-1 and TRBJ1-2, is DTAVSQTPKYLVTQMGNDKSIKCEQNLGHDTMYWYKQDSKKFLKIMFSYNNKELIINETVPNRFSPKSPDKAHLNLHINSLELGDSAVYFCASSRTGDHGYTFGSGTRLTVV.

The gene calls are TRBV19 and TRBJ1-5; D unresolved. Trimming shortened V by 0 bases and J by 5 bases, and 5 bases separated the two germline ends. Germline V lookup: CDR1 LNHDA, CDR2 SQIVND (reference sequence). CDR3 length: 13 amino acids. The chain's CDR3 is CASSIEPYQPQHF. For the CDR3, the DNA is TGTGCCAGTAGTATAGAGCCGTATCAGCCCCAGCATTTT.

The chain employs TRBV7-9 and TRBJ2-7; TRBD2 matches at 9 bases. The CDR3 totals 15 residues. Germline CDR1 SEHNR, CDR2 FQNEAQ (reference sequence). The V and J ends lost 5 bases and 5 bases, in that order; junction bases with no gene match: 10. The CDR3 sequence: CASSPGGGASHEQYF. In DNA form, the CDR3 reads TGTGCCAGCAGCCCAGGCGGGGGGGCGTCCCACGAGCAGTACTTC.

This clonotype was seen more than once but under ten times. The V call is TRBV25-1, the J call TRBJ1-4; tentatively, D is TRBD1 (5 bases). Germline V gene lookup returns CDR1 MGHDK and CDR2 SYGVNS. CDR3 length equals 14 residues. Trimming pared 5 bases from V and 15 bases from J, leaving 22 bases between. CDR3 sequence reads: CASSSSRDDPVVFF. CDR3 DNA sequence: TGTGCCAGCAGTTCGTCCCGGGACGATCCAGTCGTGTTTTTT.

The CDR3 bases are TGTGCCAGCCGTGCAGGGGGCAGCTATGGCTACACCTTC. Its translation: CASRAGGSYGYTF. The J gene is TRBJ1-2, the V gene TRBV28; TRBD1 agrees at 8 bases. Germline CDR1 is MDHEN and CDR2 is SYDVKM. The CDR3 has 13 residues. V shed 8 bases, J shed 4 bases, and the junction held 6 bases outside the gene matches.